These 22 T cell receptor beta chains share one sample of origin, sequenced in a study of T cells in Graves' hyperthyroidism and ophthalmopathy. Regions amplified from RNA transcripts were the TCR beta CDR3 regions. HTBI primers drove first-round RT-PCR of the TCR CDR3. TCRdb re-called the multiplex PCR reads through MiXCR, storing one row per CDR3 protein. Here the sample spans 200,000 to 250,000 distinct CDR3 sequences, around 15% being singletons. The sequenced sample was blood. The receptors here all came from a woman aged 18-35 years with Graves' ophthalmopathy.

This clonotype was recorded at least ten times. The CDR3 sequence: CSARGRIQTYEQYF. Here the CDR3 DNA reads TGCAGTGCTAGAGGGAGGATCCAAACCTACGAGCAGTACTTC. The J gene is TRBJ2-7, the V gene TRBV20-1; a possible D gene is TRBD2 (5 bases). The V end lost 1 base, the J end lost 2 bases, and 12 bases lay between the germline ends. CDR3 size: 14 residues. The germline V gene encodes CDR1 DFQATT and CDR2 SNEGSKA (reference sequence).

This chain links TRBV10-3 with TRBJ1-1; 12 bases map to TRBD1. CDR3 length equals 15 residues. Germline lookup yields CDR1 ENHRY and CDR2 SYGVKD. Losses at the gene ends were 7 bases for V and 5 bases for J; bases not matched to a gene: 8. CDR3 sequence (DNA): TGTGCCATCACCGGGGGACAGGGGGCGAAAACTGAAGCTTTCTTT. Translated, it gives CAITGGQGAKTEAFF.

This clonotype has a count of ten or more. V gene TRBV28 combines with J gene TRBJ1-2; D remains unclear. V shed 4 bases and J shed 8 bases, with 11 bases lying between them. Germline V lookup: CDR1 MDHEN, CDR2 SYDVKM. There are 12 residues in the CDR3. The CDR3 region has the DNA TGTGCCAGCAGTTATCACGGGGAAGGCTACACCTTC. Encoded protein: CASSYHGEGYTF.

In its sample, this clonotype was seen a few times. V usage is TRBV6-2 or TRBV6-3 and J usage is TRBJ2-4; D gene ambiguous. Trimming took off 6 bases at V and 15 bases at J, with 27 bases between the two ends. The CDR3 extends over 15 amino acids. Germline V lookup: CDR1 MNHEY, CDR2 SVGEGT. Written as DNA, the CDR3 is TGTGCCAGCAGCGACCCTGCATATTCACATACAGAATGGTACTTC. As protein: CASSDPAYSHTEWYF.

The gene calls are TRBV6-1 and TRBJ2-6; 10 nucleotides agree with TRBD2. The V and J ends lost 7 bases and 0 bases, in that order; junction bases with no gene match: 9. The CDR3 spans 18 residues. Germline assignment: CDR1 MNHNS and CDR2 SASEGT. The CDR3 DNA reads TGTGCCAGCACCTATGGACTAGCGGCATCCTCTGGGGCCAACGTCCTGACTTTC. Residues: CASTYGLAASSGANVLTF.

Comments on this clonotype: The junction departs from germline at one end; a sequencing error may be responsible. The V gene is TRBV27, the J gene TRBJ2-1, with D perhaps matching TRBD2 (5 bases). Germline V gene data show CDR1 as MNHEY and CDR2 as SMNVEV (reference sequence). This CDR3 has 16 amino acids. CDR3: CASSPLALSSCNEQFF. The CDR3 DNA reads as TGTGCCAGCAGCCCGCTAGCCCTGAGCTCCTGCAATGAGCAGTTCTTC.

This clonotype was counted ten times or more. CDR3 sequence (DNA): TGTGCCATCAGTGACCCCGACAGGGGGAGGTTATTCTACGAGCAGTACTTC. Amino acid sequence: CAISDPDRGRLFYEQYF. The chain recombines TRBV10-3 with TRBJ2-7; 9 bases agree with TRBD1. CDR3 length equals 17 residues. With V trimmed by 3 bases and J by 3 bases, 12 bases remained unmatched. Germline CDR1 is ENHRY and CDR2 is SYGVKD.

This clonotype was observed many times. The gene calls are TRBV28 and TRBJ2-2, with D uncertain. V was shortened by 2 bases and J by 5 bases, with 3 bases between the two germline ends. Germline-derived CDR1 and CDR2 are MDHEN and SYDVKM. The CDR3 covers 12 residues. The CDR3 DNA reads as TGTGCCAGCAGTTTACAGACCGGGGAGCTGTTTTTT. Translating gives CASSLQTGELFF.

This clonotype was observed at least ten times. The genes are TRBV20-1 and TRBJ1-6; 7 bases are shared with TRBD1. Germline values: CDR1 DFQATT, CDR2 SNEGSKA (reference sequence). The CDR3 runs to 14 residues. V lost 8 bases and J lost 8; bases outside the gene matches: 12. CDR3 nucleotides: TGCAGTACAGCTCCCACCGGGACAGATTCACCCCTCCACTTT. This codes for CSTAPTGTDSPLHF.

This clonotype was observed at least ten times. The chain employs TRBV5-1 and TRBJ1-1, with 7 nucleotides matching TRBD1. The CDR3 consists of 15 residues. CDR1 is SGHRS and CDR2 is YFSETQ in the germline V gene. With 5 bases clipped from V and 0 bases from J, the junction kept 7 bases outside the gene matches. CDR3 nucleotide sequence: TGCGCCAGCAGGGAAACCGGGACAGTGAACACTGAAGCTTTCTTT. Its translation is CASRETGTVNTEAFF.

This chain joins TRBV5-4 and TRBJ1-4; the D is unclear. In germline, CDR1 is SGHNT, CDR2 YYREEE (reference sequence). V lost 0 bases and J 4 bases, leaving 7 bases between the germline ends. The CDR3 totals 14 residues. This chain's CDR3 is CASSLVGNNEKLFF. CDR3 DNA: TGTGCCAGCAGCTTGGTGGGAAATAATGAAAAACTGTTTTTT. Supplemented by reference TRBV5-4 and TRBJ1-4, the full variable domain reads ETGVTQSPTHLIKTRGQQVTLRCSSQSGHNTVSWYQQALGQGPQFIFQYYREEENGRGNFPPRFSGLQFPNYSSELNVNALELDDSALYLCASSLVGNNEKLFFGSGTQLSVL.

This clonotype was seen repeatedly, ten times or more. This chain connects TRBV11-2 to TRBJ2-1; TRBD2 is a possible D gene (6 bases). CDR1 is SGHAT and CDR2 is FQNNGV in the germline V gene. V was trimmed by 5 bases and J by 0 bases, leaving 14 bases between them. The CDR3 sequence is 16 residues long. In DNA form, the CDR3 reads TGTGCCAGCAGCCCCCGGCGGGGCCCCTCCTACAATGAGCAGTTCTTC. Its protein is CASSPRRGPSYNEQFF.

V gene TRBV29-1 combines with J gene TRBJ2-7; no firm D call. The CDR3 consists of 11 residues. Germline lookup yields CDR1 SQVTM and CDR2 ANQGSEA. The germline V and J ends were trimmed by 4 bases and 3 bases, with 7 bases remaining between them. CDR3 DNA: TGCAGCGTTGCGGTAGGCTACGAGCAGTACTTC. It translates to CSVAVGYEQYF.

In this sample, this clonotype turned up once. This rearrangement joins TRBV2 to TRBJ1-2, with D tentatively TRBD1 (6 bases). Germline values: CDR1 SNHLY, CDR2 FYNNEI. Trimming removed 8 bases from V and 3 bases from J, with 16 bases in between. This CDR3 has 14 amino acids. CDR3 amino acids: CASRKQGSDYGYTF. CDR3 coding DNA: TGTGCCAGCCGAAAACAGGGCTCAGACTATGGCTACACCTTC.

The genes are TRBV20-1 and TRBJ1-4, with D perhaps TRBD1 (5 bases). CDR3 length equals 16 residues. V lost 1 base and J lost 3, with 15 bases in between. CDR1 DFQATT and CDR2 SNEGSKA come from the germline V gene (reference sequence). The CDR3 loop is CSARASDRSANEKLFF. DNA for the CDR3: TGCAGTGCTAGAGCCTCAGACAGATCAGCTAATGAAAAACTGTTTTTT.

This clonotype was observed at least ten times. This chain connects TRBV5-1 to TRBJ2-6; 10 bases map to TRBD1. V shed 5 bases and J 1 base; nucleotides not matched to a gene: 9. CDR3 length: 18 amino acids. The germline V gene encodes CDR1 SGHRS and CDR2 YFSETQ. The CDR3 DNA reads TGCGCCAGCAGTCGCCGGGACAGGGGTTCGTCTGGGGCCAACGTCCTGACTTTC. Its protein product is CASSRRDRGSSGANVLTF. The whole variable domain, remainder taken from reference TRBV5-1 and TRBJ2-6, is KAGVTQTPRYLIKTRGQQVTLSCSPISGHRSVSWYQQTPGQGLQFLFEYFSETQRNKGNFPGRFSGRQFSNSRSEMNVSTLELGDSALYLCASSRRDRGSSGANVLTFGAGSRLTVL.

This clonotype was found many times. The chain links TRBV27 to TRBJ2-5; no firm D call. CDR1 is MNHEY, CDR2 SMNVEV, per germline (reference sequence). The V gene lost 4 bases and the J gene lost 0 bases, with 0 bases spanning the gap. This CDR3 comprises 11 residues. The CDR3 nucleotides read TGTGCCAGCAGTTACCAAGAGACCCAGTACTTC. Translating gives CASSYQETQYF.

This sequence joins TRBV5-5 and TRBJ2-1; D is uncertain. Trimming took 6 bases from V and 6 from J, leaving 7 bases between them. CDR1 and CDR2 (germline): SGHKS, YYEKEE (reference sequence). This CDR3 comprises 11 residues. In DNA, the CDR3 is TGTGCCAGCAATGACATCAATGAGCAGTTCTTC. Protein: CASNDINEQFF. The whole variable domain, filled in from reference TRBV5-5 and TRBJ2-1, reads DAGVTQSPTHLIKTRGQQVTLRCSPISGHKSVSWYQQVLGQGPQFIFQYYEKEERGRGNFPDRFSARQFPNYSSELNVNALLLGDSALYLCASNDINEQFFGPGTRLTVL.

In this sample, this clonotype turned up many times. The rearrangement uses TRBV20-1 and TRBJ2-7, with 15 bases matching TRBD2. J lost 4 bases, V lost 1 base, and 5 bases had no gene match. CDR3 length equals 16 residues. CDR1 and CDR2 from the germline V gene are DFQATT and SNEGSKA (reference sequence). The DNA of the CDR3 is TGCAGTGCTAGAGGGACTAGCGGGAGGGCCCTATACGAGCAGTACTTC. Protein product: CSARGTSGRALYEQYF.

This chain connects TRBV12-3 or TRBV12-4 to TRBJ2-1; D might be TRBD2 (6 bases). V shed 4 bases and J shed 4 bases, with 14 bases lying between them. The CDR3 runs to 15 residues. The CDR3 bases are TGTGCCAGCAGTTCCCCCGGACTACTTTACAATGAGCAGTTCTTC. It yields the protein CASSSPGLLYNEQFF.

Concerning this clonotype itself: This is likely a read error, given that the CDR3 carries no conserved phenylalanine or tryptophan at its end. V and J are TRBV5-1 and TRBJ1-4; TRBD1 might be the D (6 bases). Germline V gene data show CDR1 as SGHRS and CDR2 as YFSETQ. Trimming stripped 3 bases from V and 5 bases from J, with 11 bases between. The CDR3 runs to 14 residues. The CDR3 spells CASSSGQSNEKLFS. In DNA, the CDR3 is TGCGCCAGCAGCTCCGGACAGTCAAATGAAAAACTGTTTTCT.

This chain connects TRBV7-2 to TRBJ2-6; 8 bases align to TRBD2. CDR1 is SGHTA, CDR2 FQGNSA, per germline. Germline trimming cut 5 bases from V and 2 bases from J; bases unmatched to any gene: 8. This CDR3 region has 17 residues. CDR3 DNA: TGTGCCAGCAGCCGCCGGGGGGGAGAGCCTGGGGCCAACGTCCTGACTTTC. This sequence encodes CASSRRGGEPGANVLTF.